What follows are 31 T cell receptor beta chains derived from one specimen sequenced in a study of control samples from healthy donors and cancer patients. The data were produced by immunoSEQ multiplex PCR, yet TCRdb's version contains in-frame clones alone and is incomplete. The data hold approximately 100,000 clones, with 88% observed a single time. Sequenced sample: blood. Receptors were obtained from a man aged 25 to 40 in good health.

The chain links TRBV18 to TRBJ2-5; D might be TRBD1 (5 bases). V was trimmed by 0 bases and J by 4 bases, leaving 12 bases between them. The CDR3 consists of 15 residues. Germline V lookup: CDR1 KGHSH, CDR2 LQKENI. CDR3 region: CASSPPSVRGETQYF. The CDR3 coding sequence is TGTGCCAGCTCACCACCCAGTGTAAGGGGAGAGACCCAGTACTTC.

The chain carries TRBV3-1 (or the pseudogene TRBV3-2) and TRBJ2-3; D uncertain. V lost 1 base to trimming and J lost 5 bases, with 16 bases between them. Germline CDR1 is LGHDT and CDR2 is YNNKEL (reference sequence). The CDR3 totals 16 residues. The CDR3 DNA sequence: TGTGCCAGCAGCCAAGGGGCCTCCCATCAATTAGATACGCAGTATTTT. This encodes CASSQGASHQLDTQYF.

In its sample, this clone was seen once. V gene TRBV7-9 combines with J gene TRBJ2-1; the D gene is possibly TRBD2 (5 bases). V was shortened by 5 bases and J by 7 bases, with 18 bases between the two germline ends. The CDR3 consists of 15 residues. Germline values: CDR1 SEHNR, CDR2 FQNEAQ (reference sequence). CDR3 sequence (DNA): TGTGCCAGCAGCCCCAGTCGGGTAAGAGGGAATGAGCAGTTCTTC. This gives the protein CASSPSRVRGNEQFF.

This clone has only one observation. The genes are TRBV6-2 or TRBV6-3 and TRBJ1-5; tentative D call: TRBD1 (5 bases). The CDR3 spans 15 residues. CDR1 and CDR2 (germline): MNHEY, SVGEGT. Trimming took off 5 bases at V and 9 bases at J, with 20 bases between the two ends. The CDR3 nucleotides are TGTGCCAGCAGTCTGGGCAGGGCCATCCTTGGGCCCCAGCATTTT. Translated, it gives CASSLGRAILGPQHF.

J is TRBJ2-2 and V is TRBV10-3; 11 bases fit TRBD2. CDR3 length: 17 amino acids. Unmatched junction bases numbered 10, after V lost 6 bases and J lost 4 bases. Germline CDR1 is ENHRY and CDR2 is SYGVKD. The CDR3 sequence: CAISKPGLAVTTGELFF. The CDR3 nucleotides are TGTGCCATCAGCAAACCGGGACTAGCGGTTACCACCGGGGAGCTGTTTTTT.

This clone was recorded only once. The J gene is TRBJ2-5, the V gene TRBV5-8, with TRBD1 identical over 10 bases. The CDR3 runs 16 residues. After removal of 1 base from V and 4 bases from J, the junction contained 7 bases not matched to a gene. CDR1 is SGHTS, CDR2 YDEGEE, per germline. CDR3 sequence reads: CASSLHRTGGGETQYF. The CDR3 bases are TGTGCCAGCAGCTTGCACCGGACAGGGGGGGGAGAGACCCAGTACTTC.

This clone showed up just once. This sequence joins TRBV29-1 and TRBJ1-4; D is ambiguous. Per the germline V gene, CDR1 is SQVTM and CDR2 is ANQGSEA. The CDR3 spans 13 residues. Trimming removed 7 bases at V and 5 bases at J, with 14 bases between. Written as DNA, the CDR3 is TGCAGCGCCGTCTCGGGCAGGAATGAAAAACTGTTTTTT. Amino acids: CSAVSGRNEKLFF.

The chain joins TRBV28 to TRBJ2-3, with TRBD1 as a possible D gene (5 bases). The germline V gene encodes CDR1 MDHEN and CDR2 SYDVKM. This CDR3 is 16 amino acids long. V gave up 6 bases and J gave up 4 bases, with 20 bases separating them. CDR3 bases: TGTGCCAGCAGCTTGACAGTCTCCGATGAGTCAGATACGCAGTATTTT. It yields the protein CASSLTVSDESDTQYF. The full variable domain, its missing parts supplied by reference TRBV28 and TRBJ2-3, is DVKVTQSSRYLVKRTGEKVFLECVQDMDHENMFWYRQDPGLGLRLIYFSYDVKMKEKGDIPEGYSVSREKKERFSLILESASTNQTSMYLCASSLTVSDESDTQYFGPGTRLTVL.

This clone was counted a few times. This chain links TRBV19 with TRBJ1-1; D possibly corresponds to TRBD1 (5 bases). The CDR3 has 16 residues. CDR1 and CDR2 from the germline V gene are LNHDA and SQIVND (reference sequence). Trimming pared 3 bases from V and 3 bases from J, leaving 17 bases between. CDR3 region: CASSILGPWGDTEAFF. CDR3 nucleotide sequence: TGTGCCAGTAGTATTTTAGGACCATGGGGCGACACTGAAGCTTTCTTT.

The chain combines TRBV9 with TRBJ2-3; perhaps D is TRBD1 or TRBD2 (5 bases each). The CDR3 extends over 13 amino acids. V lost 3 bases to trimming and J lost 0 bases, with 5 bases between them. Germline CDR1 and CDR2: SGDLS and YYNGEE. The CDR3: CASSGDSTDTQYF. The CDR3 nucleotides are TGTGCCAGCAGCGGGGACAGCACAGATACGCAGTATTTT.

This chain uses TRBV13 with TRBJ2-7; TRBD2 agrees at 15 bases. V lost 5 bases, J lost 5 bases, and 7 bases stayed unmatched. This CDR3 has 16 amino acids. Germline V CDR1 and CDR2: PRHDT, FYEKMQ (reference sequence). The CDR3 here is CASSTGLAGGRDEQYF. In DNA form, the CDR3 reads TGTGCCAGCAGCACGGGACTAGCGGGAGGTCGAGACGAGCAGTACTTC.

This clone was detected once. The chain carries TRBV2 and TRBJ2-5, with D possibly being TRBD1 (6 bases). Trimming removed 0 bases from V and 5 bases from J, with 10 bases in between. CDR1 is SNHLY and CDR2 is FYNNEI in the germline V gene. The CDR3 has 14 amino acids. The CDR3 spells CASSEALQGETQYF. CDR3 nucleotides: TGTGCCAGCAGTGAAGCGTTACAGGGCGAGACCCAGTACTTC.

The chain uses TRBV3-1 (or the pseudogene TRBV3-2) and TRBJ2-4, with D possibly being TRBD1 (6 bases). With 2 bases removed from V and 5 bases from J, the gap between germline ends came to 10 bases. Germline V gives CDR1 LGHDT, CDR2 YNNKEL (reference sequence). The CDR3 spans 14 residues. This chain's CDR3 is CASSQRDNENIQYF. The CDR3 DNA reads as TGTGCCAGCAGCCAACGGGACAACGAAAACATTCAGTACTTC.

This clone appeared once. The gene calls are TRBV5-4 and TRBJ1-4; D is perhaps TRBD1 (5 bases). CDR3 length equals 14 residues. Trimming left V 4 bases short and J 5 bases short, with 12 bases between. Germline V gives CDR1 SGHNT, CDR2 YYREEE (reference sequence). CDR3 region: CASSVDSRNEKLFF. The CDR3 region has the DNA TGTGCCAGCAGCGTTGACAGCCGAAATGAAAAACTGTTTTTT. The full variable domain, with the rest looked up from reference TRBV5-4 and TRBJ1-4, is ETGVTQSPTHLIKTRGQQVTLRCSSQSGHNTVSWYQQALGQGPQFIFQYYREEENGRGNFPPRFSGLQFPNYSSELNVNALELDDSALYLCASSVDSRNEKLFFGSGTQLSVL.

This clone was seen a handful of times. The CDR3 DNA reads as TGTGCCAGCAGCTCTCCTTTAGCCTCCGGGGAGCTGTTTTTT. Protein sequence: CASSSPLASGELFF. The genes are TRBV7-9 and TRBJ2-2; no reliable D call. Trimming stripped 4 bases from V and 6 bases from J, with 12 bases between. Germline V gene lookup returns CDR1 SEHNR and CDR2 FQNEAQ (reference sequence). The CDR3 has 14 amino acids.

The chain is built from TRBV28 and TRBJ2-7, with TRBD2 as a possible D gene (6 bases). This CDR3 region has 15 residues. V lost 5 bases and J 3 bases, leaving 17 bases between the germline ends. Germline CDR1 reads MDHEN; CDR2 reads SYDVKM. The CDR3 reads CASSPGSSGLYEQYF. The CDR3 coding sequence is TGTGCCAGCAGTCCGGGAAGTAGCGGACTCTACGAGCAGTACTTC.

This clone was seen more than once but under ten times. The rearrangement links TRBV19 to TRBJ2-7; the D gene is possibly TRBD2 (6 bases). Germline lookup yields CDR1 LNHDA and CDR2 SQIVND (reference sequence). The V and J ends lost 5 bases and 6 bases respectively, with 20 bases between them. This CDR3 is 15 amino acids long. The CDR3 nucleotides are TGTGCCAGTAGTCCCTCCGGCGGGAATATATTCGAGCAGTACTTC. It is translated as CASSPSGGNIFEQYF.

This clone was observed once. The chain is built from TRBV15 and TRBJ1-4; possibly TRBD1 for D (5 bases). Germline CDR1 LNHNV, CDR2 YYDKDF (reference sequence). Trimming cost V 3 bases and J 13 bases, with 18 bases left between them. The CDR3 spans 14 residues. The CDR3 reads CATSRARSGAALFF. The CDR3 region has the DNA TGTGCCACCAGCAGGGCCCGATCCGGGGCGGCACTGTTTTTT.

The rearrangement uses TRBV19 and TRBJ2-1, with D unresolved. V was clipped by 0 bases and J by 4 bases, with 10 bases between them. In germline, CDR1 is LNHDA, CDR2 SQIVND (reference sequence). CDR3 size: 15 residues. The chain's CDR3 is CASSIDSGFYNEQFF. The CDR3 DNA follows: TGTGCCAGTAGTATAGATTCCGGCTTTTACAATGAGCAGTTCTTC.

The chain carries TRBV20-1 and TRBJ1-5; TRBD1 matches at 7 bases. Germline V gene sequence: CDR1 DFQATT, CDR2 SNEGSKA (reference sequence). The CDR3 covers 14 residues. Losses at the gene ends were 3 bases for V and 5 bases for J; bases not matched to a gene: 7. The CDR3 DNA sequence: TGCAGTGCTAGTAATGGTCAGGGGGATCAGCCCCAGCATTTT. This sequence encodes CSASNGQGDQPQHF.

This rearrangement joins TRBV2 to TRBJ1-6; D remains unclear. CDR1 is SNHLY and CDR2 is FYNNEI in the germline V gene. The CDR3 spans 14 residues. Deletions cut 1 base from V and 7 bases from J, with 8 bases between. Here the CDR3 reads CASSEESGNSPLHF. CDR3 DNA sequence: TGTGCCAGCAGTGAAGAGAGCGGGAATTCACCCCTCCACTTT.

The J gene is TRBJ2-5, the V gene TRBV28; the D gene is possibly TRBD1 (6 bases). CDR1 MDHEN and CDR2 SYDVKM come from the germline V gene. V lost 6 bases and J 1 base, leaving 12 bases between the germline ends. The CDR3 sequence is 14 residues long. CDR3 nucleotide sequence: TGTGCCAGCAGCGAAATCAGGGGCCAAGAGACCCAGTACTTC. Encoded protein: CASSEIRGQETQYF.

This chain joins TRBV19 and TRBJ2-1, with 8 bases aligning to TRBD2. Trimming removed 4 bases from V and 4 bases from J; junction bases left unmatched: 3. This CDR3 has 14 amino acids. Germline CDR1 LNHDA, CDR2 SQIVND (reference sequence). The CDR3: CASSTSGPYNEQFF. The CDR3 DNA reads TGTGCCAGTAGTACTAGCGGGCCTTACAATGAGCAGTTCTTC.

CDR3 coding DNA: TGTGCCAGCAGTGCCCGGGACAGGGCTAACTATGGCTACACCTTC. The encoded protein is CASSARDRANYGYTF. The V call is TRBV2, the J call TRBJ1-2; TRBD1 agrees at 9 bases. V lost 4 bases, J lost 0 bases, and 3 bases stayed unmatched. CDR1 and CDR2 from the germline V gene are SNHLY and FYNNEI. The CDR3 sequence is 15 residues long. Looking up the rest from reference TRBV2 and TRBJ1-2 gives the full variable domain: EPEVTQTPSHQVTQMGQEVILRCVPISNHLYFYWYRQILGQKVEFLVSFYNNEISEKSEIFDDQFSVERPDGSNFTLKIRSTKLEDSAMYFCASSARDRANYGYTFGSGTRLTVV.

The chain combines TRBV19 with TRBJ2-2; TRBD2 matches 10 bases. Per germline, CDR1 LNHDA and CDR2 SQIVND (reference sequence). The V gene end was trimmed by 4 bases and the J gene end by 4 bases; junction bases not matched to a gene: 6. There are 16 residues in the CDR3. The CDR3 DNA sequence: TGTGCCAGTAGTAAGGGAACTAGCGGGACCACCGGGGAGCTGTTTTTT. Translating gives CASSKGTSGTTGELFF.

The rearrangement uses TRBV2 and TRBJ1-1, with TRBD1 matching over 10 bases. The ends lost 8 bases at V and 4 bases at J; junction bases unmatched: 1. The CDR3 contains 12 residues. Germline V CDR1 and CDR2: SNHLY, FYNNEI. The chain's CDR3 is CASGQGGTEAFF. For the CDR3, the DNA is TGTGCCAGCGGACAGGGGGGCACTGAAGCTTTCTTT.

The genes are TRBV28 and TRBJ1-4; D perhaps matches TRBD1 (5 bases). V was pared by 6 bases and J by 6 bases, with 26 bases between. The CDR3 consists of 18 residues. Germline V gene lookup returns CDR1 MDHEN and CDR2 SYDVKM. The CDR3 loop is CASRPSGGVSGGYEKLFF. The CDR3 DNA is TGTGCCAGCAGACCGTCGGGAGGGGTCTCCGGGGGTTATGAAAAACTGTTTTTT.

V gene TRBV5-5 combines with J gene TRBJ2-3; 9 bases map to TRBD1. CDR1 is SGHKS, CDR2 YYEKEE, per germline (reference sequence). Losses at the gene ends were 0 bases for V and 4 bases for J; bases not matched to a gene: 6. CDR3 length: 16 residues. This CDR3 reads CASSLVGTGIADTQYF. The CDR3 DNA follows: TGTGCCAGCAGCTTGGTGGGGACAGGGATAGCAGATACGCAGTATTTT.

The sample holds a few counts of this clone. The J gene is TRBJ2-2, the V gene TRBV27, with 10 nucleotides matching TRBD2. V gave up 2 bases and J gave up 3 bases; unmatched junction bases: 18. The germline V gene has CDR1 MNHEY and CDR2 SMNVEV (reference sequence). The CDR3 length is 21 residues. Here the CDR3 DNA reads TGTGCCAGCAGTTTAACCTCCTGGGTGGATAGCGGGAGGACTTACACCGGGGAGCTGTTTTTT. Its translation is CASSLTSWVDSGRTYTGELFF.

V is TRBV18 and J is TRBJ1-1; 10 bases fit TRBD1. This CDR3 contains 15 residues. Germline V gene lookup returns CDR1 KGHSH and CDR2 LQKENI. V was clipped by 1 base and J by 5 bases; unmatched bases: 4. CDR3 DNA: TGTGCCAGCTCACCACGACAGGGGGCTGGTACTGAAGCTTTCTTT. As protein: CASSPRQGAGTEAFF.

This clone was detected a few times. The chain links TRBV6-1 to TRBJ2-5, with D unresolved. The V end lost 1 base, the J end lost 1 base, and 10 bases lay between the germline ends. The germline V gene encodes CDR1 MNHNS and CDR2 SASEGT. The CDR3 has 15 residues. The CDR3 is CASSEERSTQETQYF. CDR3 nucleotide sequence: TGTGCCAGCAGTGAAGAACGGTCTACCCAAGAGACCCAGTACTTC.